The 8 T cell receptor beta chains reported below all come from one sample, sequenced in a study of T cells in Graves' hyperthyroidism and ophthalmopathy. TCR beta CDR3 sequences were amplified from RNA transcripts. HTBI primers drove first-round RT-PCR of the TCR CDR3. TCRdb analysed the multiplex PCR reads with MiXCR anew, one entry per CDR3 protein. Of a few hundred thousand distinct CDR3 sequences in the sample, roughly 15% were seen once. Material for sequencing was blood. These receptors were obtained from a woman aged 40 to 50 with Graves' ophthalmopathy.

This clonotype was detected many times. The V and J genes are TRBV12-3 or TRBV12-4 and TRBJ2-1; 9 positions agree with TRBD2. V shed 8 bases, J shed 12 bases, and the junction held 11 bases outside the gene matches. The CDR3 spans 13 residues. The CDR3 sequence: CASSRLAAEGQFF. The CDR3 nucleotides are TGTGCCAGCTCAAGACTAGCGGCGGAAGGGCAGTTCTTC.

At least ten counts were recorded for this clonotype. The V and J genes are TRBV11-2 and TRBJ1-5, with D unresolved. The CDR3 runs 14 residues. The V gene's germline CDR1 is SGHAT and CDR2 FQNNGV. V lost 5 bases and J 5 bases, leaving 13 bases between the germline ends. CDR3 nucleotides: TGTGCCAGCAGCCCATCAGGAGGGTATCAGCCCCAGCATTTT. It is translated as CASSPSGGYQPQHF.

For this clonotype: This CDR3 fails to terminate in the conserved phenylalanine or tryptophan, so it likely reflects a read error. V gene TRBV27 combines with J gene TRBJ1-5; D possibly corresponds to TRBD1 (5 bases). Per the germline V gene, CDR1 is MNHEY and CDR2 is SMNVEV (reference sequence). This CDR3 region has 13 residues. V shed 3 bases and J shed 3 bases, with 6 bases lying between them. In DNA form, the CDR3 reads TGTGCCAGCAGTTTGGGGGTCAATCAGCCCCAGCATCTT. The encoded protein is CASSLGVNQPQHL.

This clonotype was counted ten times or more. This chain uses TRBV20-1 with TRBJ2-3; D unresolved. V lost 8 bases and J 6 bases, leaving 12 bases between the germline ends. The CDR3 is 11 residues long. In germline, CDR1 is DFQATT, CDR2 SNEGSKA (reference sequence). The CDR3 loop reads CSTKRRDTQYF. The CDR3 nucleotides read TGCAGTACCAAGAGGCGGGATACGCAGTATTTT.

Many counts were recorded for this clonotype. This sequence joins TRBV2 and TRBJ2-1; TRBD2 matches at 14 bases. The CDR3 is 15 residues long. Germline V gene sequence: CDR1 SNHLY, CDR2 FYNNEI. With 6 bases clipped from V and 3 bases from J, the junction kept 1 base outside the gene matches. The CDR3 loop is CASRGTSGGYNEQFF. In DNA, the CDR3 is TGTGCCAGCAGGGGGACTAGCGGGGGCTACAATGAGCAGTTCTTC. Drawing the rest from reference TRBV2 and TRBJ2-1, the complete variable domain is EPEVTQTPSHQVTQMGQEVILRCVPISNHLYFYWYRQILGQKVEFLVSFYNNEISEKSEIFDDQFSVERPDGSNFTLKIRSTKLEDSAMYFCASRGTSGGYNEQFFGPGTRLTVL.

This chain joins TRBV27 and TRBJ2-1, with a tentative D call TRBD2 (5 bases). This CDR3 has 15 residues. Trimming removed 7 bases from V and 10 bases from J, with 23 bases in between. Germline V gene lookup returns CDR1 MNHEY and CDR2 SMNVEV (reference sequence). CDR3: CASKLVGMAAGEQFF. The CDR3 nucleotides are TGTGCCAGCAAACTAGTGGGGATGGCGGCAGGCGAGCAGTTCTTC.

This clonotype was counted ten times or more. The gene calls are TRBV18 and TRBJ2-2; TRBD1 or TRBD2 may be the D gene (5 bases each). Germline V gives CDR1 KGHSH, CDR2 LQKENI. The CDR3 sequence is 15 residues long. V was pared by 0 bases and J by 0 bases, with 5 bases between. The CDR3 spells CASSPPGPNTGELFF. As DNA, the CDR3 is TGTGCCAGCTCACCACCGGGACCGAACACCGGGGAGCTGTTTTTT.

This clonotype was observed at least ten times. This sequence joins TRBV2 and TRBJ2-2; 7 positions agree with TRBD2. V dropped 3 bases and J dropped 1; count of bases not matched to a gene: 2. The V gene's germline CDR1 is SNHLY and CDR2 FYNNEI. CDR3 size: 15 residues. For the CDR3, the DNA is TGTGCCAGCAGTGAGCCTAGCGGGAACACCGGGGAGCTGTTTTTT. As protein: CASSEPSGNTGELFF.